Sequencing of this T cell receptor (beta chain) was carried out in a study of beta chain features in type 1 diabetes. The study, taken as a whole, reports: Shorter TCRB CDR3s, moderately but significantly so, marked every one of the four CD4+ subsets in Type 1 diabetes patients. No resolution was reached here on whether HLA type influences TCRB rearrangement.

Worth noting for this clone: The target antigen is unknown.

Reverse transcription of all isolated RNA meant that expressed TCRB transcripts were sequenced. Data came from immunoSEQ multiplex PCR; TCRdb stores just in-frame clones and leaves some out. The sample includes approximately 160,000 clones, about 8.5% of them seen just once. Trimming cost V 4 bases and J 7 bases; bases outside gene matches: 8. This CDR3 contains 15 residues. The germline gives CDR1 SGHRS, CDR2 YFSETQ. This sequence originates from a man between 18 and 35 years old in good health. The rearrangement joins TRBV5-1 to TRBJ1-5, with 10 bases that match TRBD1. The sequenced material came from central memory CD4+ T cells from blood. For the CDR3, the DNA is TGCGCCAGCAGCCCGACAGGGGGCGGGCGGCAGCCCCAGCATTTT. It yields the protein CASSPTGGGRQPQHF.